This record concerns one T cell receptor (beta chain) sequence. Its specificity is unknown. Using eight separate reactions per sample, the authors generated cDNA. Added by template switching were UMIs that each held a 6-nucleotide sample barcode. cDNA for TCRalpha and TCRbeta was amplified by nested PCRs of 15 to 20 then 8 to 10 cycles. TCRdb reprocessed the 5' RACE reads and stores each CDR3 protein as one record, lacking DNA. Recorded here are a few hundred thousand distinct CDR3 sequences; the top ten clones represent less than 6.5%. The germline V gene has CDR1 SGHTA and CDR2 FQGNSA. CDR3 length equals 16 residues. The data originate from a study of monozygotic twins with inflammatory bowel disease. Study-level results: Clonotypes shared with others were fewer in IBD patients than in healthy twins, especially with disease activity.

The sequence was obtained from a human donor with ulcerative colitis or Crohn's disease, or a healthy co-twin of an affected twin (not recorded which). The chain combines TRBV7-2 with TRBJ2-5; TCRdb names TRBD2, which stays unverified in the absence of DNA. Sequenced sample: blood. CDR3 region: CASSTRLAGGVETQYF.